This T cell receptor (beta chain) was found in a study of T cell repertoires in cytomegalovirus infection. About the study: Public signatures in TCR beta pointed to CMV infection and matching HLA type. Study-wide findings and caveats: Using cumulative public TCR beta family frequency, the authors identified those who carried CMV together with the relevant HLA. Within the response measured ex vivo, HLA-C-restricted CMV-specific TCR beta clonotypes were dominant.

V shed 2 bases, J shed 6 bases, and the junction held 6 bases outside the gene matches. CDR1 is LGHNA and CDR2 is YNFKEQ in the germline V gene. This CDR3 has 15 residues. Details on this clonotype: Its antigen is as yet unknown.

MiXCR, run by TCRdb on the reads, gives a single entry per CDR3 protein. The sample yields about 740,000 distinct CDR3 sequences, 35% to 45% seen once. This rearrangement joins TRBV4-2 to TRBJ2-2; 7 positions match TRBD2. The source is a human donor in good health (CMV status not recorded). Some clones in this sample may be carry-over from other donors' samples. The sequencing input was PBMCs. In DNA, the CDR3 is TGTGCCAGCAGCCAATCCGGGGGGTCAGCCGGGGAGCTGTTTTTT. Translating gives CASSQSGGSAGELFF.